This T cell receptor (beta chain) was recovered during a study of shared T cell receptors in the human thymus. The ends were cut back, 3 bases at V and 2 bases at J, with 10 bases in the middle. The germline CDR1 and CDR2 sequences are GTSNPN and SVGIG (reference sequence). This CDR3 region has 13 residues. Libraries were prepared by immunoSEQ multiplex PCR; TCRdb keeps only in-frame clonotypes and omits some of them. The sample has 720,000 or so clones, 75% to 90% seen once. These sequences were also reported in another study, on human thymus T cells.

The V and J genes are TRBV30 and TRBJ1-2; D possibly corresponds to TRBD1 (5 bases). Sequenced sample: thymocytes. The TCR originated in a girl less than two years old with a congenital heart defect. The chain's CDR3 is CAWSGGRNYGYTF. CDR3 bases: TGTGCCTGGAGCGGGGGGAGAAACTATGGCTACACCTTC. Supplemented by reference TRBV30 and TRBJ1-2, the full variable domain reads SQTIHQWPATLVQPVGSPLSLECTVEGTSNPNLYWYRQAAGRGLQLLFYSVGIGQISSEVPQNLSASRPQDRQFILSSKKLLLSDSGFYLCAWSGGRNYGYTFGSGTRLTVV.